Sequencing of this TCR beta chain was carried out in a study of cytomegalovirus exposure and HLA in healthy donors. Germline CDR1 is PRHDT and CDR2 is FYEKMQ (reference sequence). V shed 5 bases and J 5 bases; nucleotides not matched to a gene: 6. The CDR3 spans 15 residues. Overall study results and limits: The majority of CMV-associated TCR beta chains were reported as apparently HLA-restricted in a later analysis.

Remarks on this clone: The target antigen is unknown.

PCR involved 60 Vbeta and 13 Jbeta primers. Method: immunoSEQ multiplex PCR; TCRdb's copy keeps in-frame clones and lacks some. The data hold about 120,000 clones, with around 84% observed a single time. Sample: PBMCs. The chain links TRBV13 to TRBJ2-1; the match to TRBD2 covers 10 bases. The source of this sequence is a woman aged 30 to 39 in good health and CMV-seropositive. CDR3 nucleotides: TGTGCCAGCAGCCCACCTAGCGGGAGTAACAATGAGCAGTTCTTC. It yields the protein CASSPPSGSNNEQFF.